The 10 T cell receptor beta chains listed next were all sequenced from one sample in a study of cytomegalovirus exposure and HLA in healthy donors. Profiling relied on immunoSEQ multiplex PCR, and the TCRdb table lists in-frame clones only, not all of them. The data contain roughly 120,000 clones, around nine tenths of them singletons. The source material was PBMCs. All receptors come from a woman aged 25-40 years in good health and CMV-seropositive.

The sample holds a few counts of this clone. The chain combines TRBV5-1 with TRBJ2-1; TRBD2 matches at 13 bases. Trimming removed 0 bases from V and 8 bases from J; junction bases left unmatched: 5. The CDR3 has 16 residues. The germline V gene encodes CDR1 SGHRS and CDR2 YFSETQ. The CDR3 here is CASSLAGTSGIYEQFF. In nucleotides, the CDR3 is TGCGCCAGCAGCTTGGCCGGGACTAGCGGGATCTATGAGCAGTTCTTC.

J is TRBJ2-1 and V is TRBV18; 9 bases match TRBD2. The CDR3 loop spans 16 amino acids. Trimming removed 0 bases from V and 7 bases from J; junction bases left unmatched: 7. Germline lookup yields CDR1 KGHSH and CDR2 LQKENI. In DNA form, the CDR3 reads TGTGCCAGCTCACCACCGTCGGGCGGGGGGGAGAATGAGCAGTTCTTC. This sequence encodes CASSPPSGGGENEQFF.

This clone rates as medium-sized. The chain uses TRBV2 and TRBJ2-1; TRBD2 agrees at 7 bases. This CDR3 has 12 amino acids. CDR1 is SNHLY and CDR2 is FYNNEI in the germline V gene. V shed 7 bases and J 8 bases; nucleotides not matched to a gene: 5. In DNA, the CDR3 is TGTGCCAGCACGAGCGGGGTCGATGAGCAGTTCTTC. Its protein is CASTSGVDEQFF.

This clone was seen a single time. This chain connects TRBV5-1 to TRBJ1-1; maybe TRBD1 (6 bases). CDR1 SGHRS and CDR2 YFSETQ come from the germline V gene. The CDR3 has 17 residues. V was pared by 0 bases and J by 0 bases, with 15 bases between. DNA of the CDR3: TGCGCCAGCAGCTTGGCGGGGGGCTTTCCTTTGAACACTGAAGCTTTCTTT. Amino acids: CASSLAGGFPLNTEAFF.

A few counts support this clone. V usage is TRBV28 and J usage is TRBJ2-7; D unclear. Germline loops: CDR1 MDHEN, CDR2 SYDVKM. This CDR3 has 14 residues. V shed 8 bases and J shed 4 bases, with 18 bases lying between them. This CDR3 is CASSHTVSAYEQYF. The CDR3 DNA sequence: TGTGCCAGCTCACACACCGTGAGCGCTTACGAGCAGTACTTC.

The sample holds a few counts of this clone. The chain recombines TRBV7-9 with TRBJ2-1; possibly TRBD2 for D (7 bases). Germline-derived CDR1 and CDR2 are SEHNR and FQNEAQ (reference sequence). The CDR3 is made up of 15 amino acids. Trimming removed 9 bases from V and 5 bases from J, with 20 bases in between. Here the CDR3 reads CASAAVKGGHNEQFF. Here the CDR3 DNA reads TGTGCCAGTGCCGCGGTGAAGGGGGGGCACAATGAGCAGTTCTTC.

This clone was counted once. The CDR3 sequence is CASSLGQGSSGANVLTF. CDR3 in DNA: TGCGCCAGCAGCTTAGGACAGGGGTCCTCTGGGGCCAACGTCCTGACTTTC. The rearrangement links TRBV5-1 to TRBJ2-6, with 9 bases aligning to TRBD1. The length of the CDR3 is 17 residues. Germline-derived CDR1 and CDR2 are SGHRS and YFSETQ. The trim removed 2 bases at V and 0 bases at J, leaving 3 bases unmatched. Full variable domain (remainder filled in from reference TRBV5-1 and TRBJ2-6): KAGVTQTPRYLIKTRGQQVTLSCSPISGHRSVSWYQQTPGQGLQFLFEYFSETQRNKGNFPGRFSGRQFSNSRSEMNVSTLELGDSALYLCASSLGQGSSGANVLTFGAGSRLTVL.

The chain combines TRBV5-1 with TRBJ2-1, with 10 bases aligning to TRBD2. Losses at the gene ends were 6 bases for V and 7 bases for J; bases not matched to a gene: 13. This CDR3 is built from 16 residues. The germline CDR1 and CDR2 sequences are SGHRS and YFSETQ. CDR3 residues: CASTQISGRTGNEQFF. DNA for the CDR3: TGCGCCAGCACCCAAATTAGCGGGAGGACAGGGAATGAGCAGTTCTTC.

This chain connects TRBV7-3 to TRBJ2-1; D perhaps matches TRBD1 (6 bases). Per germline, CDR1 SGHTA and CDR2 FQGTGA. The CDR3 has 15 residues. V gave up 1 base and J gave up 4 bases, with 11 bases separating them. CDR3 protein: CASSLSRGEYNEQFF. CDR3 coding DNA: TGTGCCAGCAGCTTAAGCAGGGGAGAATACAATGAGCAGTTCTTC.

J is TRBJ1-6 and V is TRBV7-3, with a weak D call TRBD1 (5 bases). This CDR3 is built from 15 residues. Looked up from germline, CDR1 is SGHTA and CDR2 is FQGTGA. Trimming removed 1 base from V and 5 bases from J, with 9 bases in between. CDR3 protein: CASSLMGGDNSPLHF. The DNA for the CDR3 is TGTGCCAGCAGCTTAATGGGAGGGGATAATTCACCCCTCCACTTT. Based on the CDR3 plus reference TRBV7-3 and TRBJ1-6, the full variable domain is GAGVSQTPSNKVTEKGKYVELRCDPISGHTALYWYRQSLGQGPEFLIYFQGTGAADDSGLPNDRFFAVRPEGSVSTLKIQRTERGDSAVYLCASSLMGGDNSPLHFGNGTRLTVT.